What follows is one T cell receptor beta chain and its context. The antigen is undetermined. The sample originates from a study of cytomegalovirus exposure and HLA in healthy donors. Broader study findings: CMV antigen specificity was confirmed in vitro for a few CMV-associated chains.

J was trimmed by 8 bases and V by 4 bases; bases with no gene match: 11. CDR3 length: 15 residues. Germline V lookup: CDR1 SEHNR, CDR2 FQNEAQ (reference sequence). Generated by immunoSEQ multiplex PCR, the TCRdb table keeps only in-frame clones and is missing some. This table holds more than 300,000 clones, about nine tenths found once. The genes are TRBV7-9 and TRBJ2-1; 7 bases are a match to TRBD2. The source material was PBMCs. The receptor's source is a woman in her late teens or twenties in good health and CMV-seronegative. DNA of the CDR3: TGTGCCAGCAGCTCCCTAGCGGTAGGGACGGATGAGCAGTTCTTC. Translated, it gives CASSSLAVGTDEQFF. Using reference TRBV7-9 and TRBJ2-1 for the parts outside the CDR3, the full variable domain is DTGVSQNPRHKITKRGQNVTFRCDPISEHNRLYWYRQTLGQGPEFLTYFQNEAQLEKSRLLSDRFSAERPKGSFSTLEIQRTEQGDSAMYLCASSSLAVGTDEQFFGPGTRLTVL.